The rows below give T cell receptor beta chains drawn from one sample of a study of blood T cell repertoires in COVID-19. TCRdb's table, derived via immunoSEQ multiplex PCR, lists solely in-frame clones and lacks some. This sample has 100,000 to 150,000 clones; approximately 80% occur once, and the top ten carry 7.9%. The sequenced material came from peripheral blood. The receptor source for this set is a human donor in a cohort sampled during active COVID-19. The CDR3 runs from the conserved cysteine through the conserved F or W. D genes are given only for firm matches. Size values are once, few and many counts, or a class for expanded clones, and some rows have none.

size,D,J,length,V,CDR3,DNA
.,TRBD1,TRBJ1-1,13,TRBV25-1,CASSGQGVDEAFF,TGTGCCAGCAGTGGGCAGGGGGTTGATGAAGCTTTCTTT
.,.,TRBJ1-4,12,TRBV10-3,CAISTENEKLFF,TGTGCCATCAGTACAGAAAATGAAAAACTGTTTTTT
.,TRBD2,TRBJ2-1,14,TRBV5-6,CASSLGLAGNEQFF,TGTGCCAGCAGCTTGGGACTAGCGGGAAATGAGCAGTTCTTC
.,.,TRBJ2-7,14,TRBV4-1,CASRIQSGVHEQYF,TGCGCCAGCAGAATCCAATCAGGGGTCCACGAGCAGTACTTC
.,TRBD2,TRBJ2-3,17,TRBV7-9,CASSTSLSGGRTDTQYF,TGTGCCAGCAGCACCTCCCTTAGCGGGGGGCGCACAGATACGCAGTATTTT
.,TRBD1,TRBJ1-2,15,TRBV10-2,CASSDPDRANYGYTF,TGCGCCAGCAGTGATCCGGACAGGGCGAACTATGGCTACACCTTC
few,TRBD2,TRBJ2-7,18,TRBV3-1/TRBV3-2,CASSQAGTSGPSTYEQYF,TGTGCCAGCAGCCAAGCCGGGACTAGCGGGCCTTCAACCTACGAGCAGTACTTC
.,TRBD1,TRBJ2-7,13,TRBV19,CASSSGQGYEQYF,TGTGCCAGTAGTAGCGGACAGGGCTACGAGCAGTACTTC
.,TRBD1,TRBJ2-5,17,TRBV25-1,CASSEWGPGQDLETQYF,TGTGCCAGCAGTGAATGGGGACCCGGACAGGATCTGGAGACCCAGTACTTC
.,TRBD1,TRBJ1-2,14,TRBV27,CASSLYGQGGGYTF,TGTGCCAGCAGTTTGTACGGACAGGGCGGGGGCTACACCTTC
.,.,TRBJ2-7,14,TRBV24-1,CATSDLFNPYEQYF,TGTGCCACCAGTGATTTGTTCAATCCCTACGAGCAGTACTTC
.,.,TRBJ1-2,14,TRBV29-1,CSVEEREGGYGYTF,TGCAGCGTTGAAGAGAGAGAGGGCGGCTATGGCTACACCTTC
.,TRBD2,TRBJ2-7,13,TRBV29-1,CSVATSRGYEQYF,TGCAGCGTTGCGACTAGCCGCGGGTACGAGCAGTACTTC
.,.,TRBJ1-4,17,TRBV9,CASSNNREGATNEKLFF,TGTGCCAGCAGCAATAACAGGGAGGGAGCAACTAATGAAAAACTGTTTTTT
.,TRBD2,TRBJ2-1,14,TRBV19,CATSTSGNTNEQFF,TGTGCCACCTCAACTAGCGGGAATACCAATGAGCAGTTCTTC
few,.,TRBJ2-7,16,TRBV1,CTSSPRNGQGGDEQYF,TGCACCAGCAGCCCCCGAAACGGACAGGGTGGTGACGAGCAGTACTTC
.,.,TRBJ1-1,13,TRBV24-1,CATSDSGGSEAFF,TGTGCCACCAGTGATTCGGGAGGGTCTGAAGCTTTCTTT
.,TRBD1,TRBJ2-7,15,TRBV30,CAWRDTGTGGEGQYF,TGTGCCTGGAGAGACACCGGGACAGGTGGTGAGGGGCAGTACTTC
.,.,TRBJ2-1,13,TRBV6-5,CASRQGVHNEQFF,TGTGCCAGCCGGCAGGGTGTTCACAATGAGCAGTTCTTC